Listed here are 24 T cell receptor beta chains from one sample, sequenced in a study of OX40 agonist ivuxolimab in advanced cancers. Sequencing was performed with immunoSEQ multiplex PCR; in TCRdb, only in-frame clones are kept and a portion is missing. The sample contains tens of thousands of clones, about 87% of which appear only once. The source material was CD4+ or CD8+ T cells sorted from blood, sampled in a trial of the OX40 agonist ivuxolimab. The receptors derive from an adult with an advanced solid tumor such as melanoma, head and neck, liver or kidney cancer.

The CDR3: CASSLVPSDRANNSPLHF. CDR3 in DNA: TGTGCCAGCAGCTTGGTCCCCTCTGACAGGGCTAATAATTCACCCCTCCACTTT. The gene calls are TRBV7-9 and TRBJ1-6; 7 bases line up with TRBD1. The CDR3 length is 18 residues. Germline loops: CDR1 SEHNR, CDR2 FQNEAQ (reference sequence). The V segment lost 3 bases and the J segment 5 bases; nucleotides outside the gene matches: 13.

This clone was recorded only once. The junction and the germline gene differ at one end; a read error may be behind it. The chain links TRBV6-6 to TRBJ1-1; D may be TRBD1 (5 bases). The CDR3 runs to 15 residues. The V gene's germline CDR1 is MNHNY and CDR2 SVGAGI (reference sequence). The CDR3 loop is CASSYSAGGNTKAFF. The CDR3 DNA reads as TGTGCCAGCAGTTACTCGGCGGGGGGTAACACTAAAGCTTTCTTT.

The J gene is TRBJ2-7, the V gene TRBV7-8; 9 nucleotides match TRBD1. Germline CDR1 SGHVS, CDR2 FQNEAQ. The CDR3 contains 16 residues. J lost 1 base, V lost 3 bases, and 7 bases had no gene match. This chain's CDR3 is CASSFGRTGASYEQYF. DNA for the CDR3: TGTGCCAGCAGCTTTGGCCGGACAGGGGCGTCCTACGAGCAGTACTTC.

This sequence joins TRBV5-1 and TRBJ2-2; TRBD2 matches 9 bases. After removal of 7 bases from V and 0 bases from J, the junction contained 7 bases not matched to a gene. CDR1 and CDR2 from the germline V gene are SGHRS and YFSETQ. The CDR3 runs to 16 residues. The CDR3, as DNA: TGCGCCAGCTTTAGCGGGGGTTTCTCGAACACCGGGGAGCTGTTTTTT. Translated, it gives CASFSGGFSNTGELFF.

This chain joins TRBV11-2 and TRBJ1-3, with D unclear. CDR1 and CDR2 (germline): SGHAT, FQNNGV. V was pared by 5 bases and J by 3 bases, with 14 bases between. CDR3 size: 15 residues. The CDR3 loop reads CASSPRRSNGNTIYF. For the CDR3, the DNA is TGTGCCAGCAGCCCTCGACGAAGCAATGGAAACACCATATATTTT.

This clone is a singleton in its sample. This CDR3 is CSVEGTGLDPEHF. The CDR3, as DNA: TGCAGCGTTGAGGGGACAGGACTCGATCCCGAGCATTTT. The chain couples TRBV29-1 to TRBJ1-5; the match to TRBD1 covers 8 bases. CDR3 length: 13 amino acids. Germline assignment: CDR1 SQVTM and CDR2 ANQGSEA. Trimming took 3 bases from V and 14 from J; bases not matched to a gene: 12.

The chain recombines TRBV6-4 with TRBJ1-2, with 8 bases matching TRBD1. With V trimmed by 0 bases and J by 3 bases, 9 bases remained unmatched. This CDR3 has 17 residues. Germline V gene sequence: CDR1 MRHNA, CDR2 SNTAGT. CDR3 residues: CASSDSRFAGGDYGYTF. Here the CDR3 DNA reads TGTGCCAGCAGTGACTCGAGATTCGCAGGGGGCGACTATGGCTACACCTTC.

The chain recombines TRBV7-3 with TRBJ2-1; D not resolved. The CDR3 totals 13 residues. CDR1 and CDR2 from the germline V gene are SGHTA and FQGTGA. Trimming left V 1 base short and J 14 bases short, with 15 bases between. CDR3 in amino acids: CASSLSREEVKFF. CDR3 in DNA: TGTGCCAGCAGCTTAAGTAGGGAAGAGGTTAAGTTCTTC.

The chain carries TRBV18 and TRBJ2-7; 8 bases align to TRBD1. This CDR3 is 15 amino acids long. The germline CDR1 and CDR2 sequences are KGHSH and LQKENI. Germline trimming cut 6 bases from V and 3 bases from J; bases unmatched to any gene: 10. CDR3 sequence (DNA): TGTGCCAGCTCTACCCGGGACAGGTCTAACTACGAGCAGTACTTC. Protein: CASSTRDRSNYEQYF.

The chain combines TRBV10-2 with TRBJ2-2; 7 bases match TRBD2. This CDR3 is 15 amino acids long. V lost 5 bases, J lost 4 bases, and 7 bases stayed unmatched. The germline V gene has CDR1 WSHSY and CDR2 SAAADI. CDR3 sequence (DNA): TGCGCCAGCAGTTCCGGGACGGGGGGCACCGGGGAGCTGTTTTTT. Translation: CASSSGTGGTGELFF.

The J gene is TRBJ2-2, the V gene TRBV29-1; the match to TRBD1 covers 7 bases. The CDR3 extends over 13 amino acids. Germline CDR1 is SQVTM and CDR2 is ANQGSEA. With 6 bases clipped from V and 4 bases from J, the junction kept 5 bases outside the gene matches. DNA for the CDR3: TGCAGCGTGCACAGGGGTGGCACCGGGGAGCTGTTTTTT. Its translation: CSVHRGGTGELFF.

This sequence joins TRBV5-1 and TRBJ2-5; 9 bases are shared with TRBD1. V shed 4 bases and J 4 bases; nucleotides not matched to a gene: 8. The CDR3 consists of 15 residues. CDR1 SGHRS and CDR2 YFSETQ come from the germline V gene. The CDR3 reads CASSREQGAGETQYF. CDR3 DNA sequence: TGCGCCAGCAGCCGCGAACAGGGGGCGGGAGAGACCCAGTACTTC.

J is TRBJ1-1 and V is TRBV7-3; no clear D gene. V gave up 3 bases and J gave up 4 bases, with 15 bases separating them. The CDR3 is made up of 15 amino acids. Germline V lookup: CDR1 SGHTA, CDR2 FQGTGA. CDR3 sequence: CASSFSLALSTEAFF. CDR3 bases: TGTGCCAGCAGCTTTTCGTTGGCCCTCTCCACTGAAGCTTTCTTT.

As concerns this clone: Different DNA sequences within this sample yield the same CDR3. J is TRBJ1-1 and V is TRBV7-9, with unresolved D. Between the trimmed V and J ends, which lost 3 bases and 1 base, there was a span of 6 bases. The CDR3 runs to 13 residues. Germline assignment: CDR1 SEHNR and CDR2 FQNEAQ (reference sequence). The CDR3 here is CASSLQENTEAFF. The CDR3 DNA reads TGTGCCAGCAGCTTGCAGGAGAACACTGAAGCTTTCTTT.

J is TRBJ1-3 and V is TRBV18; D is perhaps TRBD1 (5 bases). Trimming left V 5 bases short and J 0 bases short, with 14 bases between. The V gene's germline CDR1 is KGHSH and CDR2 LQKENI. The CDR3 extends over 16 amino acids. The CDR3 coding sequence is TGTGCCAGCTCATCTCAGGGATACGACTCTGGAAACACCATATATTTT. As protein: CASSSQGYDSGNTIYF.

The chain recombines TRBV28 with TRBJ2-2, with D possibly being TRBD2 (7 bases). The CDR3 is 16 residues long. Looked up from germline, CDR1 is MDHEN and CDR2 is SYDVKM. Trimming stripped 1 base from V and 2 bases from J, with 11 bases between. CDR3 in amino acids: CASSLYGGRNTGELFF. The CDR3 DNA is TGTGCCAGCAGTTTATACGGGGGGCGAAACACCGGGGAGCTGTTTTTT.

This chain links TRBV5-8 with TRBJ2-2; D is unclear. Looked up from germline, CDR1 is SGHTS and CDR2 is YDEGEE. Trimming removed 5 bases from V and 8 bases from J, with 7 bases in between. There are 11 residues in the CDR3. The DNA of the CDR3 is TGTGCCAGCAGATCCAGAGGGGAGCTGTTTTTT. It codes for CASRSRGELFF.

CDR3 region: CASKSRQNNSPLHF. The CDR3 coding sequence is TGTGCCAGCAAAAGTCGACAGAATAATTCACCCCTCCACTTT. This sequence joins TRBV27 and TRBJ1-6; a weak D match, TRBD1 (5 bases). V dropped 7 bases and J dropped 5 bases, with 12 bases sitting between them. This CDR3 is 14 amino acids long. Looked up from germline, CDR1 is MNHEY and CDR2 is SMNVEV (reference sequence).

This clone showed up just a few times. Relative to the germline gene, one junction end is altered; a read error may explain this. The gene calls are TRBV7-7 and TRBJ1-1, with D perhaps matching TRBD1 (5 bases). The CDR3 is made up of 11 amino acids. From germline, CDR1 is SSHAT and CDR2 FNYEAQ (reference sequence). CDR3 coding DNA: TGTGCTAGCAACCACCCCGGGGGGGCTTTCTTT. Translation gives CASNHPGGAFF. The variable domain in full, completed from reference TRBV7-7 and TRBJ1-1, reads GAGVSQSPRYKVTKRGQDVTLRCDPISSHATLYWYQQALGQGPEFLTYFNYEAQPDKSGLPSDRFSAERPEGSISTLTIQRTEQRDSAMYRCASNHPGGAFFGQGTRLTVV.

The chain uses TRBV5-1 and TRBJ2-5; 7 positions match TRBD1. V dropped 0 bases and J dropped 2; count of bases not matched to a gene: 4. Germline lookup yields CDR1 SGHRS and CDR2 YFSETQ. This CDR3 is built from 15 residues. The CDR3 spells CASSLGGQTQETQYF. The CDR3 DNA follows: TGCGCCAGCAGCTTGGGGGGACAGACTCAAGAGACCCAGTACTTC.

This chain joins TRBV6-6 and TRBJ2-7, with D perhaps TRBD2 (6 bases). Per germline, CDR1 MNHNY and CDR2 SVGAGI (reference sequence). The CDR3 length is 12 residues. V lost 6 bases and J lost 6, with 12 bases in between. This CDR3 is CASRLLGGEQYF. CDR3 bases: TGTGCCAGCAGACTTCTGGGGGGCGAGCAGTACTTC.

The chain combines TRBV6-1 with TRBJ1-2; D might be TRBD1 (5 bases). V dropped 0 bases and J dropped 3 bases, with 20 bases sitting between them. The CDR3 length is 18 residues. Germline CDR1 reads MNHNS; CDR2 reads SASEGT. Here the CDR3 reads CASSEAVLRASGYYGYTF. DNA for the CDR3: TGTGCCAGCAGTGAAGCGGTTCTCAGGGCTTCAGGTTACTATGGCTACACCTTC.

V usage is TRBV5-4 and J usage is TRBJ2-7; 8 bases map to TRBD1. The CDR3 is 15 amino acids. The germline gives CDR1 SGHNT, CDR2 YYREEE (reference sequence). The junction had 5 bases not matched to a gene; V was cut back by 0 bases and J by 3 bases. The CDR3 reads CASSLANTGGYEQYF. The CDR3 DNA sequence: TGTGCCAGCAGCTTGGCCAACACAGGGGGCTACGAGCAGTACTTC. The variable domain in full, with the rest retrieved from reference TRBV5-4 and TRBJ2-7, is ETGVTQSPTHLIKTRGQQVTLRCSSQSGHNTVSWYQQALGQGPQFIFQYYREEENGRGNFPPRFSGLQFPNYSSELNVNALELDDSALYLCASSLANTGGYEQYFGPGTRLTVT.

The chain uses TRBV25-1 and TRBJ2-3; D is uncertain. There are 15 residues in the CDR3. Trimming pared 3 bases from V and 0 bases from J, leaving 10 bases between. CDR1 and CDR2 from the germline V gene are MGHDK and SYGVNS. DNA for the CDR3: TGTGCCAGCAGTGACTTGACGGAAAGCACAGATACGCAGTATTTT. Translation: CASSDLTESTDTQYF.